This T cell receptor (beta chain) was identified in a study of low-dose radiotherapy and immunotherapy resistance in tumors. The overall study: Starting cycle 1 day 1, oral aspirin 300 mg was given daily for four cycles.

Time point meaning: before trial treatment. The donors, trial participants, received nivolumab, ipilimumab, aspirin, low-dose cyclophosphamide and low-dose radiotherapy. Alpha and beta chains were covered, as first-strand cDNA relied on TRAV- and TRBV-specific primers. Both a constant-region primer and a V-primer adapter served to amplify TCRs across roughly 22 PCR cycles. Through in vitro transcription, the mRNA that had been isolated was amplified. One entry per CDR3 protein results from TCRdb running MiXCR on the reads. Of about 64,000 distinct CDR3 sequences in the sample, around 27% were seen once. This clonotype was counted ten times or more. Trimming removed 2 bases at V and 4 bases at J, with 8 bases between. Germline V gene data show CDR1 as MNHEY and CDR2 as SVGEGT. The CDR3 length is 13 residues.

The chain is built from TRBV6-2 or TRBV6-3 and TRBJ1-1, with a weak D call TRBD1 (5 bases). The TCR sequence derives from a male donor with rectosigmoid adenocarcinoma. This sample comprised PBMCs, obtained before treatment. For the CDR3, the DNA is TGTGCCAGCAGTTACCGACAGTCCACTGAAGCTTTCTTT. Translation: CASSYRQSTEAFF.